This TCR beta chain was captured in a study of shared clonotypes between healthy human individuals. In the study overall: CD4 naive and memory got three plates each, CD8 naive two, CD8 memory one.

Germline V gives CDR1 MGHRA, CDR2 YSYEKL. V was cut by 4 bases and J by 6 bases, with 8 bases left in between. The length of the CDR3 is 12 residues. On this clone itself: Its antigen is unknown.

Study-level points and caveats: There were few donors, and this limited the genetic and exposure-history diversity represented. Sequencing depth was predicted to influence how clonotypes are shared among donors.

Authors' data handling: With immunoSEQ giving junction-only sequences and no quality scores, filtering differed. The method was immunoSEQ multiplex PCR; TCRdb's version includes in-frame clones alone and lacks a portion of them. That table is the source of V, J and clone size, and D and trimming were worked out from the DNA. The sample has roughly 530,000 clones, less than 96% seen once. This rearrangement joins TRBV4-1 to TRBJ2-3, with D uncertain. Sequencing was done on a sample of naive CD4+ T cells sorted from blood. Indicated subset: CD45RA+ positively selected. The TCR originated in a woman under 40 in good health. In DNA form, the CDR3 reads TGCGCCAGCAGCCTCCCGGGTGATACGCAGTATTTT. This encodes CASSLPGDTQYF.